The 5 T cell receptor beta chains below all came from one sample that was sequenced in a study of blood T cell repertoires in COVID-19 (dated by TCRdb to about 2020). Libraries were made using the immunoSEQ multiplex PCR assay. TCRdb obtained this table from immuneACCESS and retained in-frame rearrangements with V and J assigned. These tables miss some clones; where compared with another copy, unresolved V genes account for less than half of the shortfall, and the remainder is unexplained. In this sample the table shows 270,000 or so clones, 81% of which occur a single time. Of the sample, around 2.9% is held by the ten largest clones. The sample comprised peripheral blood. The receptor source for this set is a woman aged 60-70 years with active or convalescent COVID-19.

The CDR3 region has the DNA TGTGCCAGCAGCTTTCAAGGGGGCTTATTTGGGCAGTTCTTC. Its protein product is CASSFQGGLFGQFF. The chain recombines TRBV11-2 with TRBJ2-1; 7 bases align to TRBD1. This CDR3 is built from 14 residues. Germline CDR1 SGHAT, CDR2 FQNNGV. V lost 3 bases and J lost 12; bases outside the gene matches: 11.

The gene calls are TRBV5-1 and TRBJ1-2, with 10 bases lining up with TRBD1. This CDR3 is built from 16 residues. Germline loops: CDR1 SGHRS, CDR2 YFSETQ. V was clipped by 5 bases and J by 2 bases; unmatched bases: 9. The DNA for the CDR3 is TGCGCCAGCAGTCCCGAACCGGGACAGGGGAACTATGGCTACACCTTC. This gives the protein CASSPEPGQGNYGYTF.

The CDR3 spells CASRPGQAYEQYF. DNA of the CDR3: TGTGCCAGTAGGCCGGGACAGGCCTACGAGCAGTACTTC. This rearrangement joins TRBV19 to TRBJ2-7; 8 nucleotides line up with TRBD1. The CDR3 consists of 13 residues. V lost 6 bases, J lost 2 bases, and 3 bases stayed unmatched. Looked up from germline, CDR1 is LNHDA and CDR2 is SQIVND (reference sequence). Using reference TRBV19 and TRBJ2-7 for the parts outside the CDR3, the full variable domain is DGGITQSPKYLFRKEGQNVTLSCEQNLNHDAMYWYRQDPGQGLRLIYYSQIVNDFQKGDIAEGYSVSREKKESFPLTVTSAQKNPTAFYLCASRPGQAYEQYFGPGTRLTVT.

This chain connects TRBV7-2 to TRBJ2-2, with 9 positions matching TRBD1. From germline, CDR1 is SGHTA and CDR2 FQGNSA. The CDR3 is 16 amino acids. With 3 bases clipped from V and 1 base from J, the junction kept 3 bases outside the gene matches. CDR3 region: CASSFRTGVNTGELFF. The CDR3 nucleotides are TGTGCCAGCAGCTTTCGGACAGGGGTGAACACCGGGGAGCTGTTTTTT.

The rearrangement joins TRBV10-2 to TRBJ2-5, with 13 bases lining up with TRBD2. The germline V gene has CDR1 WSHSY and CDR2 SAAADI. Trimming at V came to 3 bases and at J to 5 bases, leaving 3 bases not matched to a gene. The CDR3 spans 15 residues. CDR3 amino acids: CASSELAGGSETQYF. In nucleotides, the CDR3 is TGCGCCAGCAGTGAACTAGCGGGGGGGTCTGAGACCCAGTACTTC.